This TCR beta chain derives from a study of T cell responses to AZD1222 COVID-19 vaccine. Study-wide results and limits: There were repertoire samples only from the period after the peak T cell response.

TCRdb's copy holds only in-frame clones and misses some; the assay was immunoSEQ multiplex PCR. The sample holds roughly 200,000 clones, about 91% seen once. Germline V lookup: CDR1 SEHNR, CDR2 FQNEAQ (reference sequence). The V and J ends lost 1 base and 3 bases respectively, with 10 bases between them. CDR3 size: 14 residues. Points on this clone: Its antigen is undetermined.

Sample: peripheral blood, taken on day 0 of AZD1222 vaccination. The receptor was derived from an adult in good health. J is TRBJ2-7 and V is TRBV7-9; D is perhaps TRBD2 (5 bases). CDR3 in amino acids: CASSLESGNYEQYF. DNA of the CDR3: TGTGCCAGCAGCTTAGAATCCGGGAACTACGAGCAGTACTTC.